The 23 T cell receptor beta chains presented below share a single source sample, sequenced in a study of shared clonotypes between healthy human individuals. Here immunoSEQ multiplex PCR was the method, and the copy in TCRdb shows in-frame clones only, minus some. The sample carries about 640,000 clones, roughly 70% recorded once. Source material: memory CD4+ T cells sorted from blood. Subset noted: CD45RA-negative fraction. The receptors shown here come from a woman in her thirties in good health.

This clone occurred once. V gene TRBV18 combines with J gene TRBJ1-3; 7 bases agree with TRBD1. The CDR3 totals 16 residues. CDR1 is KGHSH, CDR2 LQKENI, per germline. V gave up 3 bases and J gave up 3 bases; unmatched junction bases: 8. Here the CDR3 DNA reads TGTGCCAGCTCACCGTCGGAGGGGGCGGATGGAAACACCATATATTTT. This sequence encodes CASSPSEGADGNTIYF.

A few counts support this clone. J is TRBJ2-7 and V is TRBV6-5; possibly TRBD1 or TRBD2 for D (5 bases each). V lost 6 bases, J lost 2 bases, and 17 bases lay in between. Looked up from germline, CDR1 is MNHEY and CDR2 is SVGAGI. The CDR3 length is 15 residues. The CDR3, as DNA: TGTGCCAGCAGCCTAACGGGGTCGGGACCCTACGAGCAGTACTTC. This gives the protein CASSLTGSGPYEQYF.

The V and J genes are TRBV11-2 and TRBJ2-7, with D hard to call. Trimming removed 6 bases at V and 7 bases at J, with 19 bases between. The germline gives CDR1 SGHAT, CDR2 FQNNGV. The CDR3 sequence is 14 residues long. CDR3 in DNA: TGTGCCAGCAGGTTGACGAGTTGGGGTTTGGAGCAGTACTTC. Protein sequence: CASRLTSWGLEQYF.

CDR3 loop: CASSMGQVNTEAFF. The CDR3 bases are TGTGCCAGTAGTATGGGTCAGGTGAACACTGAAGCTTTCTTT. The V gene is TRBV19, the J gene TRBJ1-1; D is unclear. V gave up 3 bases and J gave up 0 bases, with 8 bases separating them. Per the germline V gene, CDR1 is LNHDA and CDR2 is SQIVND (reference sequence). The CDR3 extends over 14 amino acids.

This clone was observed once. The DNA of the CDR3 is TGTGCCACCAGCAGTCATAGCTTGGGGGAGCTGTTTTTT. Protein: CATSSHSLGELFF. The chain recombines TRBV15 with TRBJ2-2; D remains ambiguous. Germline V gene sequence: CDR1 LNHNV, CDR2 YYDKDF (reference sequence). The CDR3 extends over 13 amino acids. Trimming shortened V by 3 bases and J by 8 bases, and 10 bases separated the two germline ends.

This rearrangement joins TRBV10-2 to TRBJ2-1, with D perhaps given as TRBD1 or TRBD2 (6 bases each). Trimming removed 10 bases from V and 3 bases from J, with 13 bases in between. The CDR3 covers 13 residues. CDR1 WSHSY and CDR2 SAAADI come from the germline V gene. CDR3 DNA: TGCGCCATCAAGGGGGGCCTCTACAATGAGCAGTTCTTC. Its protein is CAIKGGLYNEQFF.

This clone came up once. This sequence joins TRBV6-6 and TRBJ1-4; perhaps TRBD1 as D (6 bases). Germline V gene sequence: CDR1 MNHNY, CDR2 SVGAGI (reference sequence). The germline V and J ends were trimmed by 5 bases and 12 bases, with 13 bases remaining between them. The CDR3 consists of 12 residues. CDR3 in DNA: TGTGCCAGCAGTAGGACAGTCTGGGAACTGTTTTTT. Protein: CASSRTVWELFF.

The CDR3 reads CASSLARGGMNTEAFF. The CDR3 DNA reads TGTGCCAGCAGCTTAGCCAGGGGAGGGATGAACACTGAAGCTTTCTTT. The chain is built from TRBV7-9 and TRBJ1-1; maybe TRBD1 (6 bases). The CDR3 spans 16 residues. Germline CDR1 reads SEHNR; CDR2 reads FQNEAQ (reference sequence). V was trimmed by 0 bases and J by 0 bases, leaving 11 bases between them.

The chain has TRBV11-2 and TRBJ1-3; D unclear. From germline, CDR1 is SGHAT and CDR2 FQNNGV. V was cut by 0 bases and J by 0 bases, with 9 bases left in between. The CDR3 spans 16 residues. The CDR3 reads CASSLDRPVSGNTIYF. The CDR3 nucleotides read TGTGCCAGCAGCTTAGATCGGCCGGTCTCTGGAAACACCATATATTTT. The complete variable domain, with remaining parts taken from reference TRBV11-2 and TRBJ1-3, reads EAGVAQSPRYKIIEKRQSVAFWCNPISGHATLYWYQQILGQGPKLLIQFQNNGVVDDSQLPKDRFSAERLKGVDSTLKIQPAKLEDSAVYLCASSLDRPVSGNTIYFGEGSWLTVV.

This clone was counted only a few times. The chain is built from TRBV5-6 and TRBJ1-1, with D possibly TRBD1 on 6 matching bases. V lost 0 bases and J 6 bases, leaving 18 bases between the germline ends. Germline loops: CDR1 SGHDT, CDR2 YYEEEE. This CDR3 is built from 16 residues. The DNA of the CDR3 is TGTGCCAGCAGCTTGGAAATCGGGGGCCTGGGGGCTGAAGCTTTCTTT. Amino acid sequence: CASSLEIGGLGAEAFF.

The V gene is TRBV5-5, the J gene TRBJ1-4; D perhaps matches TRBD1 (5 bases). With 1 base removed from V and 8 bases from J, the gap between germline ends came to 15 bases. Germline V CDR1 and CDR2: SGHKS, YYEKEE (reference sequence). The CDR3 runs to 15 residues. The CDR3 protein is CASSLWQGVREKLFF. In nucleotides, the CDR3 is TGTGCCAGCAGCTTGTGGCAGGGTGTGCGGGAAAAACTGTTTTTT. Drawing the rest from reference TRBV5-5 and TRBJ1-4, the complete variable domain is DAGVTQSPTHLIKTRGQQVTLRCSPISGHKSVSWYQQVLGQGPQFIFQYYEKEERGRGNFPDRFSARQFPNYSSELNVNALLLGDSALYLCASSLWQGVREKLFFGSGTQLSVL.

This clone appeared a few times. The chain has TRBV9 and TRBJ2-3; 9 nucleotides line up with TRBD2. Losses at the gene ends were 3 bases for V and 4 bases for J; bases not matched to a gene: 6. Germline CDR1 is SGDLS and CDR2 is YYNGEE. This CDR3 has 15 amino acids. CDR3 sequence reads: CASSAGTSRADTQYF. CDR3 DNA sequence: TGTGCCAGCAGCGCAGGGACTAGCAGGGCAGATACGCAGTATTTT.

This clone has just a few counts. The chain employs TRBV5-1 and TRBJ2-3; D ambiguous. The CDR3 spans 15 residues. V lost 0 bases, J lost 3 bases, and 11 bases lay in between. CDR1 and CDR2 (germline): SGHRS, YFSETQ. The CDR3 DNA follows: TGCGCCAGCAGCTTGGTCTCTACTGGAACAGATACGCAGTATTTT. Translated: CASSLVSTGTDTQYF.

This clone was counted once. This chain's CDR3 is CASSLTNADTQYF. CDR3 nucleotides: TGTGCCAGCAGCTTGACAAACGCAGATACGCAGTATTTT. The gene calls are TRBV5-4 and TRBJ2-3; no definite D call. Trimming removed 1 base from V and 4 bases from J, with 7 bases in between. CDR1 and CDR2 from the germline V gene are SGHNT and YYREEE (reference sequence). The CDR3 has 13 amino acids.

This rearrangement joins TRBV7-3 to TRBJ2-1; 9 nucleotides agree with TRBD2. This CDR3 region has 16 residues. V lost 5 bases, J lost 8 bases, and 13 bases stayed unmatched. From germline, CDR1 is SGHTA and CDR2 FQGTGA. CDR3 bases: TGTGCCAGCAGCCCCCGGGGCGGGAGGGACATGGATGAGCAGTTCTTC. It codes for CASSPRGGRDMDEQFF.

This sequence joins TRBV18 and TRBJ1-1, with TRBD1 matching over 8 bases. Germline CDR1 KGHSH, CDR2 LQKENI. Unmatched junction bases numbered 3, after V lost 3 bases and J lost 3 bases. This CDR3 contains 14 residues. CDR3 DNA: TGTGCCAGCTCACCCCAACAGGGGGACACTGAAGCTTTCTTT. This encodes CASSPQQGDTEAFF.

In DNA form, the CDR3 reads TGTGCCAGCCTGCGGGGGACCGCCTACGAGCAGTACTTC. It is translated as CASLRGTAYEQYF. V usage is TRBV6-1 and J usage is TRBJ2-7; 7 bases agree with TRBD2. The germline V gene has CDR1 MNHNS and CDR2 SASEGT. J lost 2 bases, V lost 8 bases, and 6 bases had no gene match. The CDR3 covers 13 residues.

CDR3 sequence reads: CASSLRHINQPQHF. The CDR3 nucleotides read TGTGCCAGCAGCTTAAGGCACATAAATCAGCCCCAGCATTTT. The J gene is TRBJ1-5, the V gene TRBV7-2; D is ambiguous. Trimming took 2 bases from V and 4 from J, leaving 9 bases between them. From germline, CDR1 is SGHTA and CDR2 FQGNSA. CDR3 length: 14 residues.

V is TRBV6-1 and J is TRBJ2-1; TRBD2 matches 7 bases. The CDR3 contains 14 residues. CDR1 and CDR2 (germline): MNHNS, SASEGT. J was trimmed by 7 bases and V by 1 base; bases with no gene match: 4. The CDR3 DNA is TGTGCCAGCAGTGAAGTACGGGGGGTAAATGAGCAGTTCTTC. Protein sequence: CASSEVRGVNEQFF.

About this clone: Additional DNA sequences in this sample encode the identical CDR3. This chain links TRBV5-1 with TRBJ2-1; TRBD1 agrees at 12 bases. V dropped 4 bases and J dropped 9; count of bases not matched to a gene: 5. Germline values: CDR1 SGHRS, CDR2 YFSETQ. This CDR3 has 14 residues. The CDR3 here is CASSPGTGGIEQFF. The CDR3 coding sequence is TGCGCCAGCAGCCCGGGGACAGGGGGCATTGAGCAGTTCTTC.

This clone was counted a few times. This chain uses TRBV27 with TRBJ1-2, with D possibly being TRBD1 (5 bases). Trimming cost V 4 bases and J 5 bases, with 17 bases left between them. This CDR3 contains 15 residues. Germline lookup yields CDR1 MNHEY and CDR2 SMNVEV (reference sequence). The CDR3 region has the DNA TGTGCCAGCAGTTCATCTCCAGGGCCTCCTTATGGCTACACCTTC. Protein sequence: CASSSSPGPPYGYTF.

V usage is TRBV2 and J usage is TRBJ2-1, with 9 bases identical to TRBD2. CDR1 and CDR2 (germline): SNHLY, FYNNEI. This CDR3 contains 16 residues. V lost 7 bases, J lost 3 bases, and 10 bases stayed unmatched. The DNA for the CDR3 is TGTGCCAGCACCAAACTCCCTAGCGGGAACTACAATGAGCAGTTCTTC. It encodes CASTKLPSGNYNEQFF.

This clone was seen only once. This rearrangement joins TRBV28 to TRBJ2-2, with D possibly called TRBD1 or TRBD2 (5 bases each). Germline V lookup: CDR1 MDHEN, CDR2 SYDVKM. V was clipped by 4 bases and J by 4 bases, with 19 bases between them. CDR3 size: 17 residues. For the CDR3, the DNA is TGTGCCAGCAGTTCTGGGGCCGAGGGAGACTCCACCGGGGAGCTGTTTTTT. Translated, it gives CASSSGAEGDSTGELFF.